The text below deals with one T cell receptor beta chain. Its target antigen remains unknown. It has no much larger one-base neighbor in the sample; base qualities were not kept. The source of the sample is a study of chemoradiotherapy in HPV16-positive cancers (dated 2022 in TCRdb). At the level of the whole study: Candidate HPV-specific T-cell clones and common TCR motifs were defined by functional T-cell assays performed on cells from two HPV16-positive patients. The study asked whether T-cell immunity to the HPV oncoproteins E6 and E7 changes during chemoradiotherapy and whether this immunity affects survival. Next, the candidate HPV-specific TCRs and motifs were followed in TCR repertoires from over 85 patients with HPV-related cancers.

The germline V gene supplies CDR1 SGDLS and CDR2 YYNGEE. The CDR3 numbers 14 residues from cysteine through phenylalanine. Just the 42-base CDR3 DNA is kept, in frame starting at base 1. The germline V and J ends show losses of 4 bases and 5 bases respectively, and no gene match explains 5 bases of the junction. The library came from the immunoSEQ multiplex PCR assay. The clones in this table, taken by TCRdb from immuneACCESS, are in-frame only. Not every clone is retained; where verified, under half of the shortfall comes from an unresolved V gene, and the cause of the rest is unknown. In all, the sample holds about 3,500 clones, and 88% of those were seen once. The ten largest account for about 4.8% of the sample. Repertoires were sampled multiple times during chemoradiotherapy, which allowed clonal expansion in the tumor microenvironment to be followed. On the study overall, not on this receptor specifically: Expansion of candidate HPV-specific clones and E7-related TCR motifs was observed in the tumor microenvironment during treatment, whereas no such expansion was observed for non-HPV-specific T cells. The survival association was reported for HPV16-positive patients, and the functional definition of HPV-specific T cells was derived from only a couple of HPV16-positive patients. Improved recurrence-free survival in HPV16-positive patients was associated with expansion of HPV-responsive T cells during chemoradiotherapy.

The sequencing used tumor tissue, collected from a patient who underwent chemoradiotherapy. The TCR comes from a human donor with HPV-associated anogenital cancer. The sequence links TRBV9 to TRBJ2-5, with 10 bases in between that match TRBD1. The CDR3 reads as follows: CASSPTGGKETQYF. The nucleotide sequence is given as TGTGCCAGCAGCCCGACAGGGGGCAAGGAGACCCAGTACTTC. The CDR3 plus the reference TRBV9 and TRBJ2-5 genes for the other parts give the full variable domain: DSGVTQTPKHLITATGQRVTLRCSPRSGDLSVYWYQQSLDQGLQFLIQYYNGEERAKGNILERFSAQQFPDLHSELNLSSLELGDSALYFCASSPTGGKETQYFGPGTRLLVL.